This T cell receptor beta chain was sequenced for a study of T cells after yellow fever vaccination. Study-level background: Low-cell-number fractions underwent preparation using SMART-Seq v4 Ultra Low Input.

There are a few counts of this clonotype. What it recognizes is unknown. The CDR3 loop spans 15 amino acids. Trimming pared 1 base from V and 1 base from J, leaving 9 bases between. The V gene's germline CDR1 is LNHDA and CDR2 SQIVND (reference sequence). It was through 5'RACE template switching that TCR cDNA was made, with a universal primer site and UMIs added. MiXCR, run by TCRdb on the 5' RACE reads, gives a single entry per CDR3 protein. The sample has about 130,000 distinct CDR3 sequences, 7.4% seen once. Study conclusions and caveats: Repertoires obtained by FACS sorting could include abundant clonotypes that entered as contaminants from the bulk population. In post-booster samples, most primary-vaccination clones reappeared (roughly 96% CD4, 70% to 90% CD8).

The sequencing used CD4+ T cells sorted from PBMCs, collected more than 8 days after the first yellow fever vaccination. This clonotype was obtained from a man between 18 and 35 years old who received the YFV17D yellow fever vaccine. The rearrangement uses TRBV19 and TRBJ2-3; D tentatively reads TRBD1 or TRBD2 (5 bases each). CDR3 in DNA: TGTGCCAGTAGTATAGGTGGGGGTCGCACAGATACGCAGTATTTT. It encodes CASSIGGGRTDTQYF.